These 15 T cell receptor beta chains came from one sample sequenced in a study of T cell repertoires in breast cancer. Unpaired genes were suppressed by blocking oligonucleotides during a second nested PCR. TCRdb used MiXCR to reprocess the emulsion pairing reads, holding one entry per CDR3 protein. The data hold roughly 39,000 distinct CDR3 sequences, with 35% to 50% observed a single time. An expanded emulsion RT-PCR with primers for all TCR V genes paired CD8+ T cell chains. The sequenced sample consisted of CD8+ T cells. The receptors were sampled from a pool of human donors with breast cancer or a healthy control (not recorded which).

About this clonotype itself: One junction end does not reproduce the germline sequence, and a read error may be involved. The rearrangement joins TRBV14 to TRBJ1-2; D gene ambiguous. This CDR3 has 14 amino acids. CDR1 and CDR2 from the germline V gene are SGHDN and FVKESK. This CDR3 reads CASGQDGDQSGYTF. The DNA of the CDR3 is TGTGCCAGCGGCCAAGATGGTGACCAGTCAGGCTACACCTTC. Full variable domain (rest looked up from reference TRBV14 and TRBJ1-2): EAGVTQFPSHSVIEKGQTVTLRCDPISGHDNLYWYRRVMGKEIKFLLHFVKESKQDESGMPNNRFLAERTGGTYSTLKVQPAELEDSGVYFCASGQDGDQSGYTFGSGTRLTVV.

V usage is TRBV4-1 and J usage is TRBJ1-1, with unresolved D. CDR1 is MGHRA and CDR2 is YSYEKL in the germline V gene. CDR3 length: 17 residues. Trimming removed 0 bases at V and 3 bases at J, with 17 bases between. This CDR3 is CASSQDVWALRHTEAFF. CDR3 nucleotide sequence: TGCGCCAGCAGCCAAGATGTTTGGGCGCTTCGACACACTGAAGCTTTCTTT.

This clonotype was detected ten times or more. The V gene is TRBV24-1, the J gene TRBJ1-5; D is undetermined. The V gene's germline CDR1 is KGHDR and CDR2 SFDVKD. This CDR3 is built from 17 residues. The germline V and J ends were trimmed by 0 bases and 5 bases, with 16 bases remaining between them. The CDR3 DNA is TGTGCCACCAGTGATTTGGCCGTCCCGGACCTGGATCAGCCCCAGCATTTT. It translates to CATSDLAVPDLDQPQHF.

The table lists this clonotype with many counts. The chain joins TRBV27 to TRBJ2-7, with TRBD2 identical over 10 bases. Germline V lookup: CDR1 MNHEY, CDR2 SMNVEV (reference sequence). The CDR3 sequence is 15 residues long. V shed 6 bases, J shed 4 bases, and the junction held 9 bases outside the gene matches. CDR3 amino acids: CASSFDSGRTYEQYF. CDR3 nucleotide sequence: TGTGCCAGCAGCTTTGATAGCGGGAGGACGTACGAGCAGTACTTC.

CDR3 bases: TGTGCCAGCAGCTCACAGGTGGGACTAGCGGAAGAGACCCAGTACTTC. This gives the protein CASSSQVGLAEETQYF. The gene calls are TRBV7-2 and TRBJ2-5, with 11 bases identical to TRBD2. This CDR3 has 16 amino acids. The trim removed 4 bases at V and 3 bases at J, leaving 7 bases unmatched. Germline assignment: CDR1 SGHTA and CDR2 FQGNSA.

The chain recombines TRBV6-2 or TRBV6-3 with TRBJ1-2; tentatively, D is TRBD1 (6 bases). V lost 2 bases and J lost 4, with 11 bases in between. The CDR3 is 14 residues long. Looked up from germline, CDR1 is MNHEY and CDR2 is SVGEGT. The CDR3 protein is CASSYAGAGYGYTF. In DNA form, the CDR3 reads TGTGCCAGCAGTTACGCAGGGGCAGGCTATGGCTACACCTTC.

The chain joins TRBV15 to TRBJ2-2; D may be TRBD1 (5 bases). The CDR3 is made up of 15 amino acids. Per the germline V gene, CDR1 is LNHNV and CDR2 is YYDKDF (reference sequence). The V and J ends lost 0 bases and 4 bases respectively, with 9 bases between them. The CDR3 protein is CATSRDQGATGELFF. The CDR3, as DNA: TGTGCCACCAGCAGAGATCAAGGGGCCACCGGGGAGCTGTTTTTT.

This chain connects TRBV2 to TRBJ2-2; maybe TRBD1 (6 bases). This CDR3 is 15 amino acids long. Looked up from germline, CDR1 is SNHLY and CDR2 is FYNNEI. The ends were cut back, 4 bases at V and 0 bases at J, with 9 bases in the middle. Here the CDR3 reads CASSGTVANTGELFF. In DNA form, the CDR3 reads TGTGCCAGCAGTGGGACAGTCGCGAACACCGGGGAGCTGTTTTTT.

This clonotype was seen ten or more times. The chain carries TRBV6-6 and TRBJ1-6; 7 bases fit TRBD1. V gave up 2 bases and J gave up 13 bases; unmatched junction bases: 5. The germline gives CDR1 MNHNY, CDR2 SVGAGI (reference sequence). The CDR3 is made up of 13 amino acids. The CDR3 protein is CASSYRGQHPLHF. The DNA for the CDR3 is TGTGCCAGCAGTTACAGGGGACAGCATCCCCTCCACTTT.

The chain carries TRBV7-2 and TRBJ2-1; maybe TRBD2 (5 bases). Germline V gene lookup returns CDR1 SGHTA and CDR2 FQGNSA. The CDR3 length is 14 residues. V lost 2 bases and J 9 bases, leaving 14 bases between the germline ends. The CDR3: CASSLKSGAGEQFF. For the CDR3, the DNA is TGTGCCAGCAGCTTAAAAAGCGGTGCAGGTGAGCAGTTCTTC.

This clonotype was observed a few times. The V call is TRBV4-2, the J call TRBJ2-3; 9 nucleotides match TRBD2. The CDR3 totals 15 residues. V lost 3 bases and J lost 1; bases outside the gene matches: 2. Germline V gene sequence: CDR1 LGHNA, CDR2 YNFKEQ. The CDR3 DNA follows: TGTGCCAGCAGCCAGTCTAGCGGGGGCACAGATACGCAGTATTTT. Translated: CASSQSSGGTDTQYF.

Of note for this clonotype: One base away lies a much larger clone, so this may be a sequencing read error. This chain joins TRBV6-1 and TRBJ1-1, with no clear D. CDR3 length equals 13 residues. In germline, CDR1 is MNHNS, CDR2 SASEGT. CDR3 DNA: TGTGCCAGCACCCCTAATGGGGTCCCTGAAGCTTCCTTT. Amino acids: CASTPNGVPEASF.

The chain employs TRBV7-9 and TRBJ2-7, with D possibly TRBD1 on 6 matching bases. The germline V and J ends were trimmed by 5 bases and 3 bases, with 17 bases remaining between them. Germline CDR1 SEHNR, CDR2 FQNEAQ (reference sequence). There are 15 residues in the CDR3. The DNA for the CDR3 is TGTGCCAGCAGCCCCGGACAGACTATAAACTACGAGCAGTACTTC. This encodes CASSPGQTINYEQYF.

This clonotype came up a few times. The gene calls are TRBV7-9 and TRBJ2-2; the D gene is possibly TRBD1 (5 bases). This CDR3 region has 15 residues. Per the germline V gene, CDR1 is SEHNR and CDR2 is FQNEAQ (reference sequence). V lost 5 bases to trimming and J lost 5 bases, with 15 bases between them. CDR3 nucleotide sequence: TGTGCCAGCAGCCGTGACAGTGGATTGACCGGGGAGCTGTTTTTT. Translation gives CASSRDSGLTGELFF.

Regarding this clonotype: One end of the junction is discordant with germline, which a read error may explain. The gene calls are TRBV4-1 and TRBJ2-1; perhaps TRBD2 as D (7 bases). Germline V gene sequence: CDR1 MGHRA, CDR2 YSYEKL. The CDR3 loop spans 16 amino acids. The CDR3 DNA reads TGTGCCAGCAGCCAAGTGACGGGGGGCCTCTACAATGAGCGGTTCTTC. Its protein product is CASSQVTGGLYNERFF.